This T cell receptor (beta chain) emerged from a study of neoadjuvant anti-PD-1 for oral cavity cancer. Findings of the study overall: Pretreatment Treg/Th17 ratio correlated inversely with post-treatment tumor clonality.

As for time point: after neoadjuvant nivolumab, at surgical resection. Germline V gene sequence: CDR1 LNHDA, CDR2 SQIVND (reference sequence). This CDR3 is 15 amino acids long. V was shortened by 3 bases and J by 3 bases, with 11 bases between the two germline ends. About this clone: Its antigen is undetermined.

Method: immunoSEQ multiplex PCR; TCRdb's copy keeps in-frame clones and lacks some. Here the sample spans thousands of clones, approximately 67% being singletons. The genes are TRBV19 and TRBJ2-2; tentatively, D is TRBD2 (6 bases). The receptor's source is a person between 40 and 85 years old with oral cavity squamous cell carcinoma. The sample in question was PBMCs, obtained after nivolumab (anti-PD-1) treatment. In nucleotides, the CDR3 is TGTGCCAGTAGTATGGGACGGAGGGACACCGGGGAGCTGTTTTTT. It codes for CASSMGRRDTGELFF.